This T cell receptor beta chain comes out of a study of blood T cells in healthy people across ages. Study context: About one barcoded beta molecule was captured per two T cells (by template switching).

This clonotype has just a few counts. A second PCR, run for about 6 to 12 cycles, used a sample-barcoded 5' primer plus a J-beta primer mix. TCRdb fed the 5' RACE reads into MiXCR, producing one record per CDR3 protein. The sample holds 1 million or so distinct CDR3 sequences; over 35% are singletons and the top ten take around 18%. Deletions cut 5 bases from V and 0 bases from J, with 14 bases between. Germline V gene data show CDR1 as MDHEN and CDR2 as SYDVKM. This CDR3 comprises 15 residues. Donors were healthy Caucasian individuals from Russia aged about 6 to 90. There were at least 5 micrograms of total RNA extracted from every sample.

The sample taken for sequencing was blood. The origin of this receptor is a woman aged 55-75 years in good health. The chain is built from TRBV28 and TRBJ2-7, with D tentatively TRBD1 or TRBD2 (5 bases each). CDR3 in amino acids: CASSSNRDDSYEQYF. The CDR3 nucleotides read TGTGCCAGCAGTAGCAACCGGGACGACTCCTACGAGCAGTACTTC. The full variable domain, its missing parts supplied by reference TRBV28 and TRBJ2-7, is DVKVTQSSRYLVKRTGEKVFLECVQDMDHENMFWYRQDPGLGLRLIYFSYDVKMKEKGDIPEGYSVSREKKERFSLILESASTNQTSMYLCASSSNRDDSYEQYFGPGTRLTVT.